The 22 T cell receptor beta chains below all came from one sample that was sequenced in a study of control samples from healthy donors and cancer patients. Using immunoSEQ multiplex PCR, the repertoire was profiled, and TCRdb retains in-frame clones only, with some absent. The sample carries approximately 180,000 clones, about 91% recorded once. The specimen was blood. These receptors were obtained from a woman aged 40 to 50 in good health.

The gene calls are TRBV2 and TRBJ1-2; D is unresolved. Germline loops: CDR1 SNHLY, CDR2 FYNNEI. The V and J ends lost 4 bases and 8 bases respectively, with 14 bases between them. This CDR3 is built from 13 residues. Here the CDR3 reads CASSGWPPDGYTF. CDR3 bases: TGTGCCAGCAGTGGGTGGCCTCCGGACGGCTACACCTTC.

V gene TRBV7-9 combines with J gene TRBJ2-3; 11 bases agree with TRBD1. This CDR3 spans 16 amino acids. Per the germline V gene, CDR1 is SEHNR and CDR2 is FQNEAQ (reference sequence). With 5 bases clipped from V and 2 bases from J, the junction kept 6 bases outside the gene matches. The CDR3 is CASSPWTGGDTDTQYF. For the CDR3, the DNA is TGTGCCAGCAGCCCCTGGACAGGGGGCGACACAGATACGCAGTATTTT.

J is TRBJ2-3 and V is TRBV27, with TRBD2 matching 11 bases. Germline values: CDR1 MNHEY, CDR2 SMNVEV (reference sequence). V dropped 4 bases and J dropped 4; count of bases not matched to a gene: 4. The CDR3 consists of 15 residues. The CDR3 loop reads CASSYSGGASDTQYF. In DNA, the CDR3 is TGTGCCAGCAGTTATAGCGGGGGGGCATCAGATACGCAGTATTTT.

With respect to this clone: The DNA is left out, because the CDR3 cannot be placed on it with certainty; the CDR3 is given as TCRdb lists it. The V gene is TRBV12-3 or TRBV12-4, the J gene TRBJ2-7; the table's TRBD2 call for D was not verified on the DNA. A total of 13 residues make up the CDR3, ends included. The CDR3 spells CASSFGEGTAQYF.

This clone has a single count. The chain employs TRBV5-1 and TRBJ1-4, with 7 bases that match TRBD1. The CDR3 has 14 amino acids. The ends lost 3 bases at V and 7 bases at J; junction bases unmatched: 6. Germline V gene sequence: CDR1 SGHRS, CDR2 YFSETQ. CDR3 sequence: CASSSGQEGEKLFF. The CDR3 DNA reads TGCGCCAGCAGCTCCGGACAGGAGGGTGAAAAACTGTTTTTT.

This rearrangement joins TRBV6-6 to TRBJ1-6; D gene uncertain. Looked up from germline, CDR1 is MNHNY and CDR2 is SVGAGI (reference sequence). Trimming cost V 6 bases and J 4 bases, with 4 bases left between them. CDR3 length equals 12 residues. CDR3 in amino acids: CASSPYNSPLHF. The DNA of the CDR3 is TGTGCCAGCAGCCCTTATAATTCACCCCTCCACTTT.

Concerning this clone itself: Other nucleotide sequences from this sample produce the same CDR3. The chain combines TRBV3-1 (or the pseudogene TRBV3-2) with TRBJ1-1, with a possible D match to TRBD1 (6 bases). The CDR3 has 12 amino acids. Trimming took off 1 base at V and 8 bases at J, with 8 bases between the two ends. Per the germline V gene, CDR1 is LGHDT and CDR2 is YNNKEL (reference sequence). The CDR3 loop reads CASSQGTGEAFF. CDR3 nucleotides: TGTGCCAGCAGCCAAGGCACAGGGGAAGCTTTCTTT.

Worth noting for this clone: Compared with germline, one end of the junction differs, possibly owing to a read error. CDR3 amino acids: CPRGYYGYTF. CDR3 nucleotide sequence: TGCCCACGGGGATACTATGGCTACACCTTC. The chain is built from TRBV19 and TRBJ1-2; unclear D gene. The CDR3 spans 10 residues. Germline assignment: CDR1 LNHDA and CDR2 SQIVND (reference sequence).

V and J are TRBV7-9 and TRBJ2-5, with D possibly TRBD1 on 6 matching bases. There are 13 residues in the CDR3. Trimming shortened V by 5 bases and J by 2 bases, and 9 bases separated the two germline ends. Germline V CDR1 and CDR2: SEHNR, FQNEAQ (reference sequence). In DNA, the CDR3 is TGTGCCAGCAGCCGCGGACAGCAAGAGACCCAGTACTTC. The encoded protein is CASSRGQQETQYF.

This clone was found once. The chain joins TRBV6-1 to TRBJ1-6; no clear D. The V gene lost 2 bases and the J gene lost 7 bases, with 12 bases spanning the gap. The CDR3 consists of 15 residues. Germline lookup yields CDR1 MNHNS and CDR2 SASEGT. CDR3 residues: CASSELQSINSPLHF. The CDR3 DNA reads as TGTGCCAGCAGTGAACTACAGAGTATCAATTCACCCCTCCACTTT.

Regarding this clone: The junction and the germline gene differ at one end; a read error may be behind it. This chain connects TRBV27 to TRBJ2-1; no firm D call. The germline V gene has CDR1 MNHEY and CDR2 SMNVEV (reference sequence). This CDR3 contains 16 residues. The CDR3 loop reads CASSLSLLQSSNEQFF. CDR3 DNA: TGTGCCAGCAGTTTATCGTTACTTCAGTCCTCCAATGAGCAGTTCTTC.

This clone was detected a few times. The rearrangement uses TRBV7-9 and TRBJ1-2; D not certain. Trimming removed 2 bases at V and 2 bases at J, with 12 bases between. Per germline, CDR1 SEHNR and CDR2 FQNEAQ (reference sequence). This CDR3 comprises 15 residues. The CDR3 loop is CASSLKVEVNYGYTF. CDR3 DNA sequence: TGTGCCAGCAGCTTAAAGGTCGAGGTCAACTATGGCTACACCTTC.

On this clone: One end of the junction is discordant with germline, which a read error may explain. The chain joins TRBV27 to TRBJ1-2, with D possibly matching TRBD1 (6 bases). CDR1 is MNHEY, CDR2 SMNVEV, per germline (reference sequence). The CDR3 contains 13 residues. The CDR3 is CASSFAYGGGLDF. The CDR3 DNA reads TGTGCCAGCAGTTTCGCATATGGCGGGGGCCTTGACTTC.

This chain uses TRBV7-3 with TRBJ2-3; tentatively, D is TRBD1 (5 bases). This CDR3 spans 14 amino acids. Trimming stripped 1 base from V and 2 bases from J, with 7 bases between. Germline CDR1 reads SGHTA; CDR2 reads FQGTGA. This chain's CDR3 is CASSLMGLTDTQYF. In DNA form, the CDR3 reads TGTGCCAGCAGCTTAATGGGGCTCACAGATACGCAGTATTTT.

The chain carries TRBV12-3 or TRBV12-4 and TRBJ1-1, with 7 bases lining up with TRBD1. The CDR3 extends over 13 amino acids. Trimming at V came to 7 bases and at J to 7 bases, leaving 9 bases not matched to a gene. This chain's CDR3 is CASTQTGVVEAFF. CDR3 in DNA: TGTGCCAGCACCCAAACAGGGGTGGTTGAAGCTTTCTTT.

The chain employs TRBV6-5 and TRBJ2-7, with D unclear. The germline V gene has CDR1 MNHEY and CDR2 SVGAGI. Trimming removed 10 bases from V and 2 bases from J, with 15 bases in between. The CDR3 loop spans 13 amino acids. DNA of the CDR3: TGTGCCACTTTAAGACTTGCCCCCTACGAGCAGTACTTC. Translated: CATLRLAPYEQYF.

This rearrangement joins TRBV2 to TRBJ1-6; D is ambiguous. V was trimmed by 5 bases and J by 7 bases, leaving 9 bases between them. The CDR3 consists of 13 residues. Per the germline V gene, CDR1 is SNHLY and CDR2 is FYNNEI. This chain's CDR3 is CASSRHLNSPLHF. CDR3 DNA sequence: TGTGCCAGCAGTCGACACCTGAATTCACCCCTCCACTTT.

The gene calls are TRBV20-1 and TRBJ1-2, with unresolved D. Germline lookup yields CDR1 DFQATT and CDR2 SNEGSKA (reference sequence). The germline V and J ends were trimmed by 4 bases and 4 bases, with 19 bases remaining between them. There are 15 residues in the CDR3. The CDR3 nucleotides are TGCAGTGCTAATGAAAGAGGCGCATCTTCCTATGGCTACACCTTC. Its translation is CSANERGASSYGYTF.

This rearrangement joins TRBV29-1 to TRBJ1-4, with D hard to call. Germline V CDR1 and CDR2: SQVTM, ANQGSEA. This CDR3 region has 11 residues. CDR3 DNA: TGCAGTGCCACAACTAATGAAAAACTGTTTTTT. Its translation: CSATTNEKLFF.

The chain carries TRBV10-3 and TRBJ1-5, with a weak D call TRBD1 (5 bases). Per the germline V gene, CDR1 is ENHRY and CDR2 is SYGVKD. Trimming took off 0 bases at V and 3 bases at J, with 9 bases between the two ends. This CDR3 has 15 residues. CDR3 loop: CAISESPGYNQPQHF. CDR3 DNA sequence: TGTGCCATCAGTGAGTCCCCAGGGTACAATCAGCCCCAGCATTTT.

This clone was detected only once. This chain uses TRBV12-5 with TRBJ2-7, with no clear D. From germline, CDR1 is LGHNT and CDR2 FRNRAP. The CDR3 totals 13 residues. Trimming took off 1 base at V and 7 bases at J, with 11 bases between the two ends. The CDR3 coding sequence is TGTGCTAGTGGTTTGGGAGAGGAAAGAGAGCAGTACTTC. Protein: CASGLGEEREQYF.

This chain connects TRBV29-1 to TRBJ1-1; 8 nucleotides align to TRBD1. Per germline, CDR1 SQVTM and CDR2 ANQGSEA. Trimming cost V 1 base and J 4 bases; bases outside gene matches: 11. The CDR3 runs 16 residues. DNA of the CDR3: TGCAGCGTTGAAGGGGCAGGGGGCGATTATGGCACTGAAGCTTTCTTT. Translated: CSVEGAGGDYGTEAFF.